These 3 T cell receptor beta chains were all obtained from the same sample, sequenced in a study of blood T cell repertoires in COVID-19. TCRdb's copy holds only in-frame clones and misses some; the assay was immunoSEQ multiplex PCR. The sample gives about 87,000 clones, around 86% of which show up once; less than 2.5% is in the top ten. The sequenced sample was peripheral blood. These receptors came from a woman in her 70s with acute or convalescent COVID-19.

This clone has a handful of counts. As DNA, the CDR3 is TGTGCCAGCAGCTTAGACAGCGGGGGGGCCTATGAGCAGTTCTTC. This codes for CASSLDSGGAYEQFF. The chain couples TRBV7-2 to TRBJ2-1, with TRBD2 identical over 10 bases. Germline V CDR1 and CDR2: SGHTA, FQGNSA. This CDR3 is built from 15 residues. With V trimmed by 1 base and J by 8 bases, 5 bases remained unmatched.

V is TRBV24-1 and J is TRBJ2-3; possibly TRBD1 for D (6 bases). Trimming pared 7 bases from V and 0 bases from J, leaving 10 bases between. This CDR3 contains 14 residues. Per the germline V gene, CDR1 is KGHDR and CDR2 is SFDVKD. The CDR3 reads CATRGALSTDTQYF. CDR3 bases: TGTGCCACCAGGGGGGCTCTCAGCACAGATACGCAGTATTTT.

J is TRBJ2-2 and V is TRBV10-3; D may be TRBD1 (5 bases). This CDR3 region has 15 residues. V lost 6 bases and J 1 base, leaving 12 bases between the germline ends. The germline V gene encodes CDR1 ENHRY and CDR2 SYGVKD. CDR3 DNA: TGTGCCATCAGGAGCCCGACAGAGAACACCGGGGAGCTGTTTTTT. Translating it yields CAIRSPTENTGELFF.